This T cell receptor (beta chain) originates from a study of cytotoxic CD8 clonotypes in ibrutinib-treated CLL. Study background: Among responders, about 25 were partial and 2 complete; after median roughly 68 months, approximately 15 stayed remitted and roughly 12 progressed.

Study-wide findings and caveats: The clonality went up when patients responded to ibrutinib and dropped back toward baseline at progression. Few clonotypes were public, and these shrank or held steady under treatment.

Note on this clone: Antigen unknown.

CDR1 and CDR2 (germline): SNHLY, FYNNEI. The CDR3 runs to 13 residues. The germline V and J ends were trimmed by 8 bases and 0 bases, with 8 bases remaining between them. Data came from immunoSEQ multiplex PCR; TCRdb stores just in-frame clones and leaves some out. This sample has 150,000 or so clones, with 84% found just once. The chain couples TRBV2 to TRBJ1-3; unclear D gene. Material: PBMCs, obtained after 24 months of ibrutinib treatment. This receptor was taken from a human donor with chronic lymphocytic leukemia. The CDR3 is CASGGDSGNTIYF. The CDR3 DNA follows: TGTGCCAGCGGAGGAGACTCTGGAAACACCATATATTTT.